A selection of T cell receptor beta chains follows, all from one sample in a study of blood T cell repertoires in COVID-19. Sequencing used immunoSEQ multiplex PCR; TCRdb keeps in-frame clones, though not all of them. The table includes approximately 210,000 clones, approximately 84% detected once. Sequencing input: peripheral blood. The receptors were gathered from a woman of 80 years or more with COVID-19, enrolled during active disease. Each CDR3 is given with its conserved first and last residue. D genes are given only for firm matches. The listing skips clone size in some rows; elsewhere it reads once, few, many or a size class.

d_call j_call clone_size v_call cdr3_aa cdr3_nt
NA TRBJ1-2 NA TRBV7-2 CASSFGGFTAYGYTF TGTGCCAGCAGCTTTGGGGGGTTCACGGCCTATGGCTACACCTTC
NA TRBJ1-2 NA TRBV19 CASSITFGEYGYTF TGTGCCAGTAGTATTACGTTCGGGGAGTATGGCTACACCTTC
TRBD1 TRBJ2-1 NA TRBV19 CASLNRGQGRNEQFF TGTGCCAGCCTCAACCGGGGACAGGGACGAAATGAGCAGTTCTTC
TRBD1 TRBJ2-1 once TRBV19 CASSRTGASSYNEQFF TGTGCCAGTAGTAGAACAGGGGCGAGCTCCTACAATGAGCAGTTCTTC
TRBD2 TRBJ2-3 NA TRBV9 CASSVSGGATDTQYF TGTGCCAGCAGCGTAAGCGGGGGGGCCACAGATACGCAGTATTTT
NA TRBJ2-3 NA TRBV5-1 CASSFYQGTDTQYF TGCGCCAGCAGCTTCTACCAGGGTACAGATACGCAGTATTTT
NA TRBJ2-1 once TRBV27 CASRPSTGNPYNEQFF TGTGCCAGCAGACCATCGACAGGAAACCCCTACAATGAGCAGTTCTTC
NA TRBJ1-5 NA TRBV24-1 CATSAEGRDQPQHF TGTGCCACCAGTGCCGAGGGCAGAGATCAGCCCCAGCATTTT
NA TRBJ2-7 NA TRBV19 CASSISRYTGTHSVGEQYF TGTGCCAGTAGTATATCCAGATACACCGGGACTCACTCAGTGGGAGAGCAGTACTTC
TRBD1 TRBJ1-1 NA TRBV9 CASSAGQSNTEAFF TGTGCCAGCAGCGCGGGACAGTCGAACACTGAAGCTTTCTTT
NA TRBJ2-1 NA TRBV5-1 CASSQGVNEQFF TGCGCCAGCAGTCAAGGGGTCAATGAGCAGTTCTTC
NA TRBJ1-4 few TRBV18 CASSPEANEKLFF TGTGCCAGCTCACCAGAGGCGAATGAAAAACTGTTTTTT
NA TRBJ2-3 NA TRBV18 CASSPRRDTDTQYF TGTGCCAGCTCACCCCGCAGGGACACAGATACGCAGTATTTT
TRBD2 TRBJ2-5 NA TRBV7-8 CASSLGTSGRHETQYF TGTGCCAGCAGCCTAGGGACTAGCGGGAGACACGAGACCCAGTACTTC
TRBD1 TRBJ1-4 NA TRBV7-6 CASSFGQGGGGNEKLFF TGTGCCAGCAGCTTTGGACAGGGAGGGGGAGGTAATGAAAAACTGTTTTTT
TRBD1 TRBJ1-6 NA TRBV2 CASLVGQGNSPLHF TGTGCCAGCCTCGTAGGACAGGGCAATTCACCCCTCCACTTT
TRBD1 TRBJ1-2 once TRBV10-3 CAIRGTGPTSNYGYTF TGTGCCATCAGGGGGACAGGCCCAACCTCTAACTATGGCTACACCTTC
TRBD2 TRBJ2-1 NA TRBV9 CASSVGTSNNEQFF TGTGCCAGCAGCGTAGGGACTAGTAACAATGAGCAGTTCTTC
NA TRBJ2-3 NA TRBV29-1 CSVGSGRTDTQYF TGCAGCGTTGGATCAGGGCGCACAGATACGCAGTATTTT
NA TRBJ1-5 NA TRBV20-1 CSASPTGSNQPQHF TGCAGTGCTAGTCCCACCGGGAGCAATCAGCCCCAGCATTTT
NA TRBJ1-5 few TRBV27 CASSLEGRNQPQHF TGTGCCAGCAGTTTGGAGGGACGCAATCAGCCCCAGCATTTT
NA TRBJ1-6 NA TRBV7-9 CASSSDRGYNSPLHF TGTGCCAGCAGCAGTGACAGAGGATATAATTCACCCCTCCACTTT
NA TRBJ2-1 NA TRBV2 CASTTGYNEQFF TGTGCCAGCACAACGGGTTACAATGAGCAGTTCTTC
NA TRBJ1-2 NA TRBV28 CASSLGTGQNYGYTF TGTGCCAGCAGTTTAGGAACAGGTCAAAACTATGGCTACACCTTC
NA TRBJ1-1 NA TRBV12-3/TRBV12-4 CASSLGVSGEAFF TGTGCCAGCAGTTTGGGCGTTAGCGGTGAAGCTTTCTTT
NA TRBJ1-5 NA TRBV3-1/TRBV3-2 CASSLRGGLGQPQHF TGTGCCAGCAGCCTTCGCGGGGGATTAGGTCAGCCCCAGCATTTT
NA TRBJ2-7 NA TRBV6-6 CASRGPGHSYEQYF TGTGCCAGCAGAGGACCGGGACACAGCTACGAGCAGTACTTC
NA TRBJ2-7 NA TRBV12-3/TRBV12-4 CASSSTGPYEQYF TGTGCCAGCAGTTCGACAGGACCTTACGAGCAGTACTTC
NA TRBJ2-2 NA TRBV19 CASSIGLTISRGGELFF TGTGCCAGTAGTATAGGTCTAACCATTTCTCGGGGCGGGGAGCTGTTTTTT
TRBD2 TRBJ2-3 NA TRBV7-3 CASSRGTSADTQYF TGTGCCAGCAGCCGAGGGACTAGCGCAGATACGCAGTATTTT
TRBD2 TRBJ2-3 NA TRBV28 CASSLAGVGDTQYF TGTGCCAGCAGTTTAGCGGGAGTAGGCGATACGCAGTATTTT
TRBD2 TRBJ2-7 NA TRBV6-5 CASSLRREGGYEQYF TGTGCCAGCAGCCTCCGCCGGGAGGGGGGCTACGAGCAGTACTTC
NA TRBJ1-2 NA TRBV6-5 CASSYSTGGTYGYTF TGTGCCAGCAGTTACTCGACCGGGGGTACCTATGGCTACACCTTC
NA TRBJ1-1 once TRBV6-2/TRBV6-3 CASSYWQTEAFF TGTGCCAGCAGTTACTGGCAAACTGAAGCTTTCTTT
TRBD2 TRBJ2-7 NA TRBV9 CASSAFSGLASEQYF TGTGCCAGCAGCGCGTTCTCGGGACTAGCCAGCGAGCAGTACTTC
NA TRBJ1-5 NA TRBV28 CASSLPRGTGQPQHF TGTGCCAGCAGCCTCCCGCGGGGGACTGGACAGCCCCAGCATTTT
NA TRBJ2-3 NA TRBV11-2 CASSPRDPGVDTQYF TGTGCCAGCAGCCCCCGGGATCCTGGGGTAGATACGCAGTATTTT
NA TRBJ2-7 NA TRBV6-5 CASIKGGPYEQYF TGTGCCAGCATTAAAGGGGGTCCCTACGAGCAGTACTTC
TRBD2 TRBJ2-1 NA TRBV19 CASSIDKLAVGNEQFF TGTGCCAGTAGTATAGACAAACTAGCGGTAGGCAATGAGCAGTTCTTC
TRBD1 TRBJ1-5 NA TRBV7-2 CASSSSEPGTGSRPQHF TGTGCCAGCAGCTCTTCAGAACCCGGGACAGGAAGTCGGCCCCAGCATTTT
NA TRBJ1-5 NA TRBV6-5 CASGRDTYQPQHF TGTGCCAGCGGCCGGGACACATATCAGCCCCAGCATTTT
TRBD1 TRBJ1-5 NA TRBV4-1 CASSQKGTGISYSNQPQHF TGCGCCAGCAGCCAAAAGGGGACAGGGATTTCTTATAGCAATCAGCCCCAGCATTTT